This record concerns one T cell receptor (beta chain) sequence. Original handling: From reference gene primer amplification, estimates of nucleated cell counts were derived. The protocol was immunoSEQ multiplex PCR, while the TCRdb copy is restricted to in-frame clones and leaves out a portion. Clone size and the V and J calls come from that table; the DNA yielded D and trimming. The profile shows about 230,000 clones, approximately 82% of them singletons. This specimen comes from a study of blood T cell repertoires in COVID-19. Whole-study context: Samples came from the United States, Italy and Spain, spanning acute and convalescent COVID-19. The analysed material was cDNA or gDNA that came from T cells, B-cell-depleted T cells, or PBMCs.

The CDR3 spans 14 residues. Germline assignment: CDR1 PRHDT and CDR2 FYEKMQ (reference sequence). Trimming removed 2 bases at V and 6 bases at J, with 13 bases between. Sequenced sample: peripheral blood. The TCR was taken from a woman in her forties who had recovered from COVID-19. V and J are TRBV13 and TRBJ1-1; D perhaps matches TRBD1 (5 bases). CDR3 in amino acids: CASSLPPGNPEAFF. The DNA for the CDR3 is TGTGCCAGCAGCTTACCCCCAGGGAATCCTGAAGCTTTCTTT.